The sequence of this T cell receptor beta chain was determined in a study of shared clonotypes between healthy human individuals. V lost 4 bases to trimming and J lost 5 bases, with 8 bases between them. This CDR3 comprises 11 residues. Germline values: CDR1 SQVTM, CDR2 ANQGSEA. With regard to this clone: This same CDR3 is encoded by further DNA sequences in the sample.

Genomic DNA of every subset was divided equally among multiple immunoSEQ plates. The repertoire was sequenced with immunoSEQ multiplex PCR; TCRdb's copy has only in-frame clones and lacks some. The sample holds about 2.5 million clones, about nine tenths seen once. This receptor was taken from a man aged 18-30 years in good health. Some clones in this sample may be carry-over from other donors' samples. Sequencing was carried out using naive CD4+ T cells from PBMCs. Subset given: CD45RA+ positively selected. V is TRBV29-1 and J is TRBJ1-2; TRBD1 is a possible D gene (6 bases). CDR3 loop: CSVGTVYGYTF. The CDR3 coding sequence is TGCAGCGTTGGGACAGTATATGGCTACACCTTC.